This TCR beta chain was sequenced for a study of blood T cell repertoires in COVID-19. This clone was recorded only once. Under the authors' procedure: Quantification of nucleated cells was approximated via reference gene primer amplification. TCRdb's table, derived via immunoSEQ multiplex PCR, lists solely in-frame clones and lacks some. V, J and clone size are taken as reported in that table, and D and trimming were inferred from the DNA itself. The repertoire holds roughly 75,000 clones, with roughly 90% as singletons. This CDR3 has 13 residues. V was shortened by 2 bases and J by 5 bases, with 9 bases between the two germline ends.

Sequences were obtained from peripheral blood. The clonotype comes from a man of 80 years or more in a cohort sampled during active COVID-19. The gene calls are TRBV12-3 or TRBV12-4 and TRBJ2-5; possibly TRBD1 for D (6 bases). The CDR3 spells CASSLNREETQYF. In nucleotides, the CDR3 is TGTGCCAGCAGTTTAAACAGGGAGGAGACCCAGTACTTC.